Each of the 8 T cell receptor beta chains below was sequenced from the same sample in a study of monozygotic twins with inflammatory bowel disease. TCRdb reprocessed the 5' RACE reads and keeps a single row for each CDR3 protein, giving no DNA. The sample shows some 150,000 distinct CDR3 sequences, and 2.4% sits with its ten largest clones. The sample was blood. These receptors were collected from a human donor with ulcerative colitis or Crohn's disease, or a healthy co-twin of an affected twin (not recorded which).

The chain uses TRBV20-1 and TRBJ2-7. Germline V CDR1 and CDR2: DFQATT, SNEGSKA (reference sequence). This CDR3 spans 14 amino acids. CDR3 residues: CSASVSGRPYEQYF.

The genes are TRBV7-2 and TRBJ2-2; TCRdb's D call, TRBD2, is unchecked because there is no DNA. CDR3 length: 15 amino acids. Germline V CDR1 and CDR2: SGHTA, FQGNSA. CDR3 residues: CASSLAGRDTGELFF.

The chain carries TRBV7-8 and TRBJ2-1; the D call of TRBD2 rests on TCRdb alone, since no DNA is present to check it. Germline assignment: CDR1 SGHVS and CDR2 FQNEAQ. The CDR3 is made up of 16 amino acids. CDR3 in amino acids: CASSSYSGGSYNEQFF.

The chain recombines TRBV20-1 with TRBJ2-7; TCRdb gives TRBD1 as the D gene, but with no DNA this cannot be confirmed. Germline V gene sequence: CDR1 DFQATT, CDR2 SNEGSKA (reference sequence). There are 12 residues in the CDR3. CDR3 region: CSGGGAAYEQYF.

The chain has TRBV4-2 and TRBJ2-7; checking the TCRdb D call of TRBD2 is not possible without DNA. This CDR3 contains 18 residues. Germline assignment: CDR1 LGHNA and CDR2 YNFKEQ. This CDR3 is CASSQETGVVAGNYEQYF.

This rearrangement joins TRBV28 to TRBJ2-6; TCRdb calls TRBD1, which cannot be checked without DNA. Germline CDR1 is MDHEN and CDR2 is SYDVKM. This CDR3 region has 15 residues. CDR3 sequence: CASSTPGRGANVLTF.

V gene TRBV7-3 combines with J gene TRBJ2-3; with no DNA, the TCRdb D assignment of TRBD2 cannot be verified. Per the germline V gene, CDR1 is SGHTA and CDR2 is FQGTGA. The CDR3 extends over 14 amino acids. CDR3 amino acids: CASSELGQVDTQYF.

This chain uses TRBV7-2 with TRBJ2-7; TCRdb names TRBD2, which stays unverified in the absence of DNA. Germline values: CDR1 SGHTA, CDR2 FQGNSA. CDR3 length: 13 residues. The CDR3 loop reads CASSLLTSNEQYF.